Each of the 5 T cell receptor beta chains below was sequenced from the same sample in a study of T cell repertoires in cytomegalovirus infection. Each CDR3 protein is one row after TCRdb ran MiXCR on the reads. The data hold 650,000 to 850,000 distinct CDR3 sequences, with 25% to 35% observed a single time. Their target antigens are unknown. The material was cultured CD8+ T cells from PBMCs, obtained from culture after CMV antigen stimulation. The receptors were sampled from a human donor in good health (CMV status not recorded). Some clones in this sample may be carry-over from other donors' samples.

The rearrangement joins TRBV12-5 to TRBJ1-1, with unresolved D. Trimming took 3 bases from V and 3 from J, leaving 14 bases between them. The CDR3 sequence is 15 residues long. The germline gives CDR1 LGHNT, CDR2 FRNRAP. CDR3 bases: TGTGCTAGTGGTTTTGGTTCCGGGCAGGACACTGAAGCTTTCTTT. This codes for CASGFGSGQDTEAFF.

This rearrangement joins TRBV7-9 to TRBJ1-1; maybe TRBD1 (6 bases). Germline CDR1 is SEHNR and CDR2 is FQNEAQ (reference sequence). This CDR3 has 16 residues. The V end lost 7 bases, the J end lost 6 bases, and 24 bases lay between the germline ends. The CDR3 DNA is TGTGCCAGCACTAAGGGGCGGGGGGCCAGGGTATCTGAAGCTTTCTTT. Translation gives CASTKGRGARVSEAFF.

The V gene is TRBV7-9, the J gene TRBJ1-5; maybe TRBD1 (6 bases). The V gene's germline CDR1 is SEHNR and CDR2 FQNEAQ (reference sequence). Trimming removed 0 bases from V and 3 bases from J, with 12 bases in between. The CDR3 spans 16 residues. CDR3 protein: CASSLAGQGYNQPQHF. Written as DNA, the CDR3 is TGTGCCAGCAGCTTAGCGGGGCAGGGGTACAATCAGCCCCAGCATTTT.

This clonotype was seen a handful of times. The V gene is TRBV12-3 or TRBV12-4, the J gene TRBJ1-2; D gene uncertain. This CDR3 region has 13 residues. With 3 bases removed from V and 4 bases from J, the gap between germline ends came to 9 bases. The CDR3 here is CASSFRRSYGYTF. DNA of the CDR3: TGTGCCAGCAGTTTCCGTCGGAGCTATGGCTACACCTTC.

The V gene is TRBV19, the J gene TRBJ1-6; D gene unclear. Trimming took 9 bases from V and 3 from J, leaving 18 bases between them. In germline, CDR1 is LNHDA, CDR2 SQIVND (reference sequence). The CDR3 contains 16 residues. The CDR3 DNA reads TGTGCCAGCGGAACTTCGGTAGGGAACTATAATTCACCCCTCCACTTT. Translated: CASGTSVGNYNSPLHF.